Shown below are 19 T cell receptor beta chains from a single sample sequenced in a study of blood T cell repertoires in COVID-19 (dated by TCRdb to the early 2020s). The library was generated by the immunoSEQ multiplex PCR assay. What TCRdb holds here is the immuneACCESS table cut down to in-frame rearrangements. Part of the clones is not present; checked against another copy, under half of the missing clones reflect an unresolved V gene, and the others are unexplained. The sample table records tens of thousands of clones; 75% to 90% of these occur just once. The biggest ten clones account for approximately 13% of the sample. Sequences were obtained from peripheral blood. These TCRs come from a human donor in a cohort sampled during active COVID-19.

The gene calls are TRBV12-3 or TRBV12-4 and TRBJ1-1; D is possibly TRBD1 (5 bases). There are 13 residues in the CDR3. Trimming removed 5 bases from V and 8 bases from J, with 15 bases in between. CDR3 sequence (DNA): TGTGCCAGCAGTGTTGGACACGGCCGAGAAGCTTTCTTT. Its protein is CASSVGHGREAFF.

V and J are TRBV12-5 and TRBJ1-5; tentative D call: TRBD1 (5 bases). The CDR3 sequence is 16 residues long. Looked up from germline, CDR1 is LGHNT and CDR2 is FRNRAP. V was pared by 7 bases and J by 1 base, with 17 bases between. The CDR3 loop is CASVTTGRGSNQPQHF. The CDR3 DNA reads TGTGCTAGTGTCACGACGGGGAGGGGCAGCAATCAGCCCCAGCATTTT.

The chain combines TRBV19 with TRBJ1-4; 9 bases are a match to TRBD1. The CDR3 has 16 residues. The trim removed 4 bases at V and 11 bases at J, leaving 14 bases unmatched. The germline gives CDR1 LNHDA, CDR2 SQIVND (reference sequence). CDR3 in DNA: TGTGCCAGTAGTAACCAGGACAGGGGACGGAGCCGGAAACTGTTTTTT. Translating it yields CASSNQDRGRSRKLFF.

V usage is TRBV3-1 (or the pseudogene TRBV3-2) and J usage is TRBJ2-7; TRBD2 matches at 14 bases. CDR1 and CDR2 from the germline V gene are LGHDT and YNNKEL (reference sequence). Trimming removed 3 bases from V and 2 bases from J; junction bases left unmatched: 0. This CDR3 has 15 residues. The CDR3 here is CASSQGLAGAYEQYF. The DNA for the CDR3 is TGTGCCAGCAGCCAGGGACTAGCGGGGGCCTACGAGCAGTACTTC.

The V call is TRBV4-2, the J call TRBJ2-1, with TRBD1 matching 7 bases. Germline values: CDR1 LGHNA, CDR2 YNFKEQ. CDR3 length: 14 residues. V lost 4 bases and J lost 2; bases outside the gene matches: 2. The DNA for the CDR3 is TGTGCCAGCAGCCCGACAGGGACCTACAATGAGCAGTTCTTC. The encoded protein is CASSPTGTYNEQFF.

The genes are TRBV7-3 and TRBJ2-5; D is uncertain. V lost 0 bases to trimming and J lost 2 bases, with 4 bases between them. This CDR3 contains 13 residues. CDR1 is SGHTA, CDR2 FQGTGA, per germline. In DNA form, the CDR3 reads TGTGCCAGCAGCTTAACCCTACAAGAGACCCAGTACTTC. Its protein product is CASSLTLQETQYF. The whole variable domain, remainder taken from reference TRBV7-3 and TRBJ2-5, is GAGVSQTPSNKVTEKGKYVELRCDPISGHTALYWYRQSLGQGPEFLIYFQGTGAADDSGLPNDRFFAVRPEGSVSTLKIQRTERGDSAVYLCASSLTLQETQYFGPGTRLLVL.

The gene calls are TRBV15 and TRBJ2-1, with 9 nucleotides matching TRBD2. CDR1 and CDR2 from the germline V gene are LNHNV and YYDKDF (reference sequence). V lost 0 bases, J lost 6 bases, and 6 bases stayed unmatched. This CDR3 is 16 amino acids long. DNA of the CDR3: TGTGCCACCAGCAGAGATCGGATAGCGGGGGTCAATGAGCAGTTCTTC. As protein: CATSRDRIAGVNEQFF.

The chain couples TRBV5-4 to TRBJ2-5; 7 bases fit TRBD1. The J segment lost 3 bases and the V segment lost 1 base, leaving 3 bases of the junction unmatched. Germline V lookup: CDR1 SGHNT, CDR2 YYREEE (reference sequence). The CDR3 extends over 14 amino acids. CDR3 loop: CASSLRQGEETQYF. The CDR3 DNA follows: TGTGCCAGCAGCTTGAGACAGGGCGAAGAGACCCAGTACTTC. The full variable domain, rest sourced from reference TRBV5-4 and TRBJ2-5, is ETGVTQSPTHLIKTRGQQVTLRCSSQSGHNTVSWYQQALGQGPQFIFQYYREEENGRGNFPPRFSGLQFPNYSSELNVNALELDDSALYLCASSLRQGEETQYFGPGTRLLVL.

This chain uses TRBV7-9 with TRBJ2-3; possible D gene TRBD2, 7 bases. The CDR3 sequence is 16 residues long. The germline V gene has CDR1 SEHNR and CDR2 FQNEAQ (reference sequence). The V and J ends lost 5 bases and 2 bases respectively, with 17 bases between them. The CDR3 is CASSPLGGGYTDTQYF. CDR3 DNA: TGTGCCAGCAGCCCTTTAGGGGGGGGTTACACAGATACGCAGTATTTT.

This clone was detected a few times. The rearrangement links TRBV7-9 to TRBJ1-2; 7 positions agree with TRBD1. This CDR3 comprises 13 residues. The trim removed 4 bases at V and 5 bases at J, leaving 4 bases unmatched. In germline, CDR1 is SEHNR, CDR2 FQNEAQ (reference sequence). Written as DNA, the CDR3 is TGTGCCAGCAGCTCAATGACAGGGTATGGCTACACCTTC. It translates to CASSSMTGYGYTF.

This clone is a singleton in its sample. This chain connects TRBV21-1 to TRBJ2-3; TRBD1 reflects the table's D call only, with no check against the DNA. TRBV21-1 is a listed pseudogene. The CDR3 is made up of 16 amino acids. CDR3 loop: CASSKEGTGDTDTQYF. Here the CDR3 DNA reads TGTGCCAGCAGCAAAGAAGGGACAGGGGACACAGATACGCAGTATTTT.

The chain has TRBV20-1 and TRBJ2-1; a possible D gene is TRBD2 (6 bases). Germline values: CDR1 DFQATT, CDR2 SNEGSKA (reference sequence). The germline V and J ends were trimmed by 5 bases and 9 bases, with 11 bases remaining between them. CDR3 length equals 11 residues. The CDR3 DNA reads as TGCAGTGCTCTTGGGGGGTTTGAGCAGTTCTTC. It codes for CSALGGFEQFF.

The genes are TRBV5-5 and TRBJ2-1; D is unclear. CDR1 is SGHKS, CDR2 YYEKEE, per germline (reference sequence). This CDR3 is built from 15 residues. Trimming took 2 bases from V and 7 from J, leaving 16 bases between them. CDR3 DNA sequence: TGTGCCAGCAGCTTCTCTAGTTTAGGCGCTAATGAGCAGTTCTTC. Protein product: CASSFSSLGANEQFF.

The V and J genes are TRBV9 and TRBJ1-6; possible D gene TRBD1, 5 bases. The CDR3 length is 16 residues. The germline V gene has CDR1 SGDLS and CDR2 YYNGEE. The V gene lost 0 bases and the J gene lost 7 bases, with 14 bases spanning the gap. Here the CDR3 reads CASSVGQGRHNSPLHF. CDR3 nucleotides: TGTGCCAGCAGCGTAGGGCAGGGCCGTCACAATTCACCCCTCCACTTT.

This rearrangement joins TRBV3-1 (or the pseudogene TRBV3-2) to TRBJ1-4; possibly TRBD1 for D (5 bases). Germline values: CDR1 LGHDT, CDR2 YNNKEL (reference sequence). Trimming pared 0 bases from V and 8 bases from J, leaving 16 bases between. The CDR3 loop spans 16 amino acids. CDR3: CASSQDLAQAGEKLFF. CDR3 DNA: TGTGCCAGCAGCCAAGATCTCGCACAAGCAGGGGAAAAACTGTTTTTT.

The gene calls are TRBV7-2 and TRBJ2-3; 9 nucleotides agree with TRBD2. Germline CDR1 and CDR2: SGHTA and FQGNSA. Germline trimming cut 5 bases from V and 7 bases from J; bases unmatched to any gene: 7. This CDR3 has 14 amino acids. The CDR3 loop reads CASSRGGARNTQYF. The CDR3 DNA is TGTGCCAGCAGCCGCGGGGGGGCCAGGAATACGCAGTATTTT.

The DNA of the CDR3 is TGTGCCAGCTCACTTAGACAGGGGGCTGGGTACACTGAAGCTTTCTTT. Its protein is CASSLRQGAGYTEAFF. The rearrangement uses TRBV18 and TRBJ1-1; 10 bases fit TRBD1. J lost 3 bases, V lost 4 bases, and 8 bases had no gene match. The V gene's germline CDR1 is KGHSH and CDR2 LQKENI. CDR3 length equals 16 residues.

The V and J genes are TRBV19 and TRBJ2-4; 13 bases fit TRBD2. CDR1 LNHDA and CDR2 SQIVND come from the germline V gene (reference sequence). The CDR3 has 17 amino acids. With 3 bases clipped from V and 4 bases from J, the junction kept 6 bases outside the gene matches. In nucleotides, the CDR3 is TGTGCCAGTAGTATGTTGACTAGCGGGGGGATTAAAAACATTCAGTACTTC. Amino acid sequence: CASSMLTSGGIKNIQYF.

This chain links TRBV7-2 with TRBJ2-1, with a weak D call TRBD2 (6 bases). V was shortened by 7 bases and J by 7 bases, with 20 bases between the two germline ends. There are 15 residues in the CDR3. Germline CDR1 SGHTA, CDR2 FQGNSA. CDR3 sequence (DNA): TGTGCCAGCACCTACCCCGGACCCCGGGGGAATGAGCAGTTCTTC. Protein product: CASTYPGPRGNEQFF.